The subject of this entry is one T cell receptor (beta chain). Germline CDR1 reads SGHRS; CDR2 reads YFSETQ. The V and J ends lost 8 bases and 0 bases respectively, with 9 bases between them. The CDR3 length is 12 residues. These data belong to a study of technical replicates of blood from several donors. Clones were read by immunoSEQ multiplex PCR, and TCRdb kept only the in-frame ones, dropping some. The sample holds just over 60,000 clones, about 89% seen once. The chain links TRBV5-1 to TRBJ2-7, with D unresolved. Sequencing was done on a sample of PBMCs. The receptor was derived from a human donor in good health. Some clones in this sample may be carry-over from other donors' samples. Here the CDR3 reads CASRSSSYEQYF. The CDR3 region has the DNA TGCGCCAGTAGAAGTTCCTCCTACGAGCAGTACTTC.